Reported below is one T cell receptor beta chain. This clone was seen repeatedly, ten times or more. It has no known antigen specificity. No base quality values were provided; no much bigger clone lies one nucleotide off. The data stem from a study of metastatic and nonmetastatic thyroid tumors (dated by TCRdb to 2018 to 2021). Study-level background: For patients with malignant and with benign thyroid disease, the researchers compared repertoires between peripheral blood samples and tumor or nodule tissue samples. What the research found in general, with its limitations: In both blood and tumor samples, TCR beta diversity was reported to be significantly higher in malignant tumors than in benign nodules.

CDR1 and CDR2 are drawn from the germline V gene (reference sequence): LNHDA, SQIVND. Trimming costs V 0 bases and J 0 bases, and their ends lie 12 bases apart. From cysteine to phenylalanine, the CDR3 is 16 amino acids long. Only CDR3 DNA remains: 48 bases, in frame from the first base. None of the patients had been given any treatment before thyroid surgery. Patient clinical samples collected from the early 2010s to the late 2010s were retrospectively analysed using T-cell receptor beta sequencing. Libraries were constructed by PCR. The sequencer was an Illumina HiSeq 4000. High-throughput sequencing was used to profile the TCR beta-chain CDR3 region of each patient. The authors' pipeline ran thus. A classifier to discriminate distant-metastatic papillary thyroid cancer patients was built from CDR3 differences across clinicopathological groups. Repertoire diversity was assessed with the Shannon index, and tumor-blood repertoire similarity with the Morisita-Horn index. TCRdb reanalyzed the raw reads on its own, using fastp at Q25 for trimming and MiXCR for clone calling, and kept in-frame beta chains. It is TCRdb's table, rather than the study itself, that gives the V and J calls and clone size. Present in this sample are fewer than 25,000 clones, around 18% of which were seen just once. The ten largest clones capture 20% to 25% of the sample.

The V and J genes are TRBV19 and TRBJ2-7, with no confidently assigned D gene. The material sequenced was blood. The source of this sequence is a male donor with papillary thyroid cancer or a benign thyroid nodule (not recorded which). Some clones in this sample may be carry-over from other donors' samples. The sequence in DNA is TGTGCCAGTAGTATAGATCACGGCCAAAGCTCCTACGAGCAGTACTTC. It translates as CASSIDHGQSSYEQYF.